This T cell receptor (beta chain) originates from a study of a mutant IDH1 vaccine in newly diagnosed glioma. Overall study context: With temozolomide cycles, or 4-6 weeks after radiotherapy alone, vaccination was started.

Time point of the sample: week 35, safety follow-up. Doses of 300 ug of mutant IDH1 20-mer peptide were given with topical imiquimod. Between the trimmed V and J ends, which lost 0 bases and 0 bases, there was a span of 9 bases. The germline V gene has CDR1 GTSNPN and CDR2 SVGIG (reference sequence). The CDR3 runs to 15 residues. Study conclusions and caveats: The occurrence of vaccine-induced immune responses was seen in around 95% of patients.

The table came from immunoSEQ multiplex PCR; TCRdb's copy has only in-frame clones and leaves some out. The sample holds tens of thousands of clones, roughly 84% seen once. Of note for this clone: Antigen: not known.

This receptor was taken from a man aged 18 to 29 with glioma. The J gene is TRBJ1-5, the V gene TRBV30; no reliable D call. Material: PBMCs, obtained from a glioma patient whose treatment included an IDH1 peptide vaccine. The CDR3 DNA reads TGTGCCTGGAGTGTACTGAGGACTAGCAATCAGCCCCAGCATTTT. Encoded protein: CAWSVLRTSNQPQHF.